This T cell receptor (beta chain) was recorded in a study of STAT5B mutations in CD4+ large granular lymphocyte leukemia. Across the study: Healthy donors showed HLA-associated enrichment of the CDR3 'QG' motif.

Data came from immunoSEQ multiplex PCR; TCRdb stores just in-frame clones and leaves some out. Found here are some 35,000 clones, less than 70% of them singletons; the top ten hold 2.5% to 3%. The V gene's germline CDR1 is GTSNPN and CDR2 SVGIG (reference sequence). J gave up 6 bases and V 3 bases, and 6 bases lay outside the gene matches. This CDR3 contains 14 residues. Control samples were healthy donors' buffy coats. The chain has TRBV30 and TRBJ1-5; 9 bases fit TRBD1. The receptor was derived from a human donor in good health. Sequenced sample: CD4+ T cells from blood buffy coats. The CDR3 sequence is CAWRGTGTTQPQHF. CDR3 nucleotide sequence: TGTGCCTGGAGAGGGACAGGGACGACTCAGCCCCAGCATTTT.